These T cell receptor beta chains were read from a single sample in a study. One entry per CDR3 protein, called by TCRdb with MiXCR from the RT-PCR reads. The sample records approximately 720,000 distinct CDR3 sequences, around 14% being singletons. The sequenced sample consisted of memory CD4+ T cells from blood. These receptors came from a female donor in good health, serving as a healthy control. Each CDR3 is given without its conserved first and last residue. Each record gives: clone size, V gene, J gene, D gene, CDR3 protein. The D gene is left open where the match is weak. Expanded clones are given a class, and other clones once, few, many or no size at all.

size: many; V: TRBV5-1; J: TRBJ1-4; D: NA; CDR3: ASSRDGNNEKLF
size: many; V: TRBV7-9; J: TRBJ2-2; D: TRBD2; CDR3: ASSPSGRMTGELF
size: few; V: TRBV20-1; J: TRBJ2-1; D: TRBD1; CDR3: SASTQGALHYNEQF
size: NA; V: TRBV30; J: TRBJ2-3; D: TRBD1; CDR3: AWSYQTGGTDTQY
size: NA; V: TRBV20-1; J: TRBJ2-1; D: TRBD1; CDR3: SVRGPSGEQF
size: many; V: TRBV20-1; J: TRBJ2-2; D: NA; CDR3: SAPGWAGSNTGELF
size: many; V: TRBV29-1; J: TRBJ2-1; D: NA; CDR3: SVAAEARYNEQF
size: NA; V: TRBV3-1; J: TRBJ1-1; D: NA; CDR3: ASSQDETMNTEAF
size: few; V: TRBV20-1; J: TRBJ1-1; D: TRBD1; CDR3: SARDITGQGVGEAF
size: NA; V: TRBV28; J: TRBJ2-2; D: TRBD1; CDR3: ASRAGTGDSVRFTGELF
size: once; V: TRBV2; J: TRBJ2-3; D: TRBD1; CDR3: ASSRSGQAPRNTQY
size: few; V: TRBV10-3; J: TRBJ2-6; D: NA; CDR3: AINKGSDGANVLT
size: many; V: TRBV20-1; J: TRBJ2-1; D: NA; CDR3: SARRAWDEQF
size: NA; V: TRBV9; J: TRBJ1-2; D: NA; CDR3: ASSSTTNT
size: few; V: TRBV7-2; J: TRBJ2-5; D: TRBD1; CDR3: ATQLNPGGGTQY
size: few; V: TRBV27; J: TRBJ2-4; D: NA; CDR3: ASSDPGHPKNIQY
size: few; V: TRBV6-1; J: TRBJ1-5; D: NA; CDR3: ASSVRQRSNQPQH
size: NA; V: TRBV27; J: TRBJ1-2; D: TRBD1; CDR3: ASSYRGLGYGYT
size: many; V: TRBV7-2; J: TRBJ1-1; D: NA; CDR3: ASSYYGLTVEAF
size: many; V: TRBV29-1; J: TRBJ1-2; D: TRBD1; CDR3: SVEAIGRTGDYT
size: many; V: TRBV5-5; J: TRBJ2-1; D: NA; CDR3: ASSSPNRLTYNEQF
size: many; V: TRBV7-2; J: TRBJ2-7; D: TRBD2; CDR3: ASSPTRLAGVEQY
size: few; V: TRBV13; J: TRBJ2-1; D: TRBD1; CDR3: ASSFRQGDNEQF
size: many; V: TRBV5-1; J: TRBJ2-7; D: TRBD2; CDR3: ASSMGPSGNSYEQY
size: NA; V: TRBV19; J: TRBJ1-2; D: NA; CDR3: SSSIGRETYGYT
size: many; V: TRBV27; J: TRBJ2-2; D: TRBD2; CDR3: ASRGIRTSGKANTGELF
size: many; V: TRBV27; J: TRBJ1-1; D: NA; CDR3: ASSFSGTTEAF
size: NA; V: TRBV28; J: TRBJ1-6; D: NA; CDR3: ASSTSLPLH
size: NA; V: TRBV20-1; J: TRBJ2-1; D: NA; CDR3: SARALADSDNEQF
size: few; V: TRBV7-2; J: TRBJ2-7; D: TRBD2; CDR3: ASSATSGSYEQY
size: many; V: TRBV7-2; J: TRBJ1-5; D: NA; CDR3: ASSLWSNQPQH
size: NA; V: TRBV20-1; J: TRBJ2-1; D: TRBD2; CDR3: SATRPGLAGAYAQF
size: few; V: TRBV28; J: TRBJ2-7; D: TRBD1; CDR3: ASSLPTGREQY
size: NA; V: TRBV9; J: TRBJ2-7; D: NA; CDR3: ASSVEGHEQY
size: many; V: TRBV5-1; J: TRBJ2-3; D: NA; CDR3: ASSLGNEGDTQY
size: NA; V: TRBV3-1; J: TRBJ1-1; D: NA; CDR3: ASRFWGAGTEAF
size: few; V: TRBV4-3; J: TRBJ2-7; D: NA; CDR3: ASSQSFGTLSSYEQY
size: NA; V: TRBV28; J: TRBJ2-3; D: TRBD1; CDR3: ASSLPEGQGDADTQY
size: NA; V: TRBV20-1; J: TRBJ2-1; D: NA; CDR3: SAQPSLTSSYNEQF
size: many; V: TRBV29-1; J: TRBJ1-2; D: NA; CDR3: SFGGESYGYT
size: NA; V: TRBV3-1; J: TRBJ1-3; D: NA; CDR3: ASSQERTGGNTIY
size: many; V: TRBV12-3/TRBV12-4; J: TRBJ2-5; D: TRBD2; CDR3: ASSLGLAGEAQETQY
size: many; V: TRBV20-1; J: TRBJ1-2; D: NA; CDR3: SARDFGRGRAGGYT
size: many; V: TRBV7-2; J: TRBJ2-3; D: NA; CDR3: ASSSDGTDTQY
size: many; V: TRBV7-2; J: TRBJ2-1; D: TRBD1; CDR3: ASSFIRDSQF
size: few; V: TRBV7-2; J: TRBJ2-7; D: TRBD2; CDR3: ASSQLAGRYEQY
size: few; V: TRBV10-3; J: TRBJ1-6; D: NA; CDR3: AIQDDELVGPLH
size: few; V: TRBV4-3; J: TRBJ2-2; D: NA; CDR3: ASRKQGRWGTGELF
size: NA; V: TRBV6-1; J: TRBJ2-4; D: NA; CDR3: ASGQIAKNIQY
size: NA; V: TRBV6-2/TRBV6-3; J: TRBJ2-1; D: NA; CDR3: ASSYSKGQSSYNEQF
size: few; V: TRBV5-1; J: TRBJ1-1; D: TRBD1; CDR3: ASSWGQGANTEAF
size: many; V: TRBV4-3; J: TRBJ2-3; D: TRBD2; CDR3: ASSQVSAGGTDTQY
size: NA; V: TRBV28; J: TRBJ1-5; D: NA; CDR3: ASSLVTAKNQPQH